Each of the 12 T cell receptor beta chains below was sequenced from the same sample in a study of shared clonotypes between healthy human individuals. Generated by immunoSEQ multiplex PCR, the TCRdb table keeps only in-frame clones and is missing some. Of approximately 980,000 clones in the sample, 70% to 85% were seen once. The sequencing sample was made of memory CD4+ T cells sorted from blood. Subset here: CD45RA-negative fraction. The receptors stem from a man aged 18 to 30 in good health.

The gene calls are TRBV5-6 and TRBJ1-2, with 7 bases matching TRBD1. This CDR3 has 16 amino acids. The V segment lost 4 bases and the J segment 1 base; nucleotides outside the gene matches: 10. Per germline, CDR1 SGHDT and CDR2 YYEEEE. CDR3 nucleotide sequence: TGTGCCAGCAGCGGGATGGGACAGATCGGTAACTATGGCTACACCTTC. The encoded protein is CASSGMGQIGNYGYTF.

This clone was recorded many times. V and J are TRBV27 and TRBJ1-2; 11 positions agree with TRBD1. V lost 4 bases and J lost 8; bases outside the gene matches: 9. The CDR3 length is 15 residues. The germline gives CDR1 MNHEY, CDR2 SMNVEV (reference sequence). This CDR3 reads CASSSLGQGARGYTF. CDR3 DNA sequence: TGTGCCAGCAGTTCCCTAGGACAGGGGGCGCGAGGCTACACCTTC.

In this sample, this clone turned up once. This chain uses TRBV27 with TRBJ1-1; possibly TRBD1 for D (5 bases). Germline V CDR1 and CDR2: MNHEY, SMNVEV (reference sequence). Between the trimmed V and J ends, which lost 7 bases and 1 base, there was a span of 16 bases. CDR3 size: 15 residues. Here the CDR3 reads CASKDGGVSNTEAFF. The DNA of the CDR3 is TGTGCCAGCAAAGATGGGGGGGTCTCGAACACTGAAGCTTTCTTT.

This clone was counted a single time. This chain connects TRBV6-6 to TRBJ1-4; D is uncertain. The V gene's germline CDR1 is MNHNY and CDR2 SVGAGI (reference sequence). CDR3 size: 15 residues. The V and J ends lost 6 bases and 0 bases respectively, with 11 bases between them. CDR3 nucleotides: TGTGCCAGCAGACCAACGACGGCAACTAATGAAAAACTGTTTTTT. Residues: CASRPTTATNEKLFF.

The rearrangement links TRBV6-5 to TRBJ2-7; possibly TRBD2 for D (6 bases). Germline CDR1 MNHEY, CDR2 SVGAGI. V shed 10 bases and J shed 0 bases, with 16 bases lying between them. CDR3 length equals 14 residues. CDR3 sequence (DNA): TGTGCCACCACTCCCGGCGGGGTCTCCTACGAGCAGTACTTC. Its protein product is CATTPGGVSYEQYF.

This clone was counted once. V is TRBV11-3 and J is TRBJ1-1; maybe TRBD1 (6 bases). In germline, CDR1 is SGHNT, CDR2 YENEEA. Trimming pared 4 bases from V and 1 base from J, leaving 10 bases between. CDR3 length equals 14 residues. CDR3 protein: CASSSGQKNTEAFF. CDR3 coding DNA: TGTGCCAGCAGCTCTGGACAGAAGAACACTGAAGCTTTCTTT.

This rearrangement joins TRBV11-3 to TRBJ2-5, with 10 positions matching TRBD2. The CDR3 sequence is 16 residues long. The V gene end was trimmed by 1 base and the J gene end by 4 bases; junction bases not matched to a gene: 6. Per germline, CDR1 SGHNT and CDR2 YENEEA. CDR3 DNA sequence: TGTGCCAGCAGCTTAGGAGGTAGCGGGGGGTTAGAGACCCAGTACTTC. It codes for CASSLGGSGGLETQYF.

The V and J genes are TRBV7-8 and TRBJ2-7; the match to TRBD1 covers 7 bases. Germline V gene data show CDR1 as SGHVS and CDR2 as FQNEAQ. V trimming: 5 bases; J trimming: 6 bases; junction bases outside the gene matches: 4. The CDR3 runs 12 residues. CDR3 amino acids: CASSTNRGEQYF. The CDR3 nucleotides read TGTGCCAGCAGCACAAACAGGGGCGAGCAGTACTTC.

The chain carries TRBV14 and TRBJ1-6, with 7 bases that match TRBD1. Germline V CDR1 and CDR2: SGHDN, FVKESK. Trimming took 3 bases from V and 10 from J; bases not matched to a gene: 6. This CDR3 region has 14 residues. Written as DNA, the CDR3 is TGTGCCAGCAGCCAGACCACAGGGGTATCACCCCTCCACTTT. The encoded protein is CASSQTTGVSPLHF. Drawing the rest from reference TRBV14 and TRBJ1-6, the complete variable domain is EAGVTQFPSHSVIEKGQTVTLRCDPISGHDNLYWYRRVMGKEIKFLLHFVKESKQDESGMPNNRFLAERTGGTYSTLKVQPAELEDSGVYFCASSQTTGVSPLHFGNGTRLTVT.

The rearrangement uses TRBV2 and TRBJ1-4; D gene unclear. Germline V gives CDR1 SNHLY, CDR2 FYNNEI. CDR3 length equals 15 residues. Deletions cut 7 bases from V and 4 bases from J, with 16 bases between. The CDR3 loop is CASTEGVFSNEKLFF. The CDR3 DNA follows: TGTGCCAGCACCGAGGGAGTGTTTAGTAATGAAAAACTGTTTTTT.

This clone was counted only a few times. The rearrangement joins TRBV27 to TRBJ2-7; D not resolved. V was pared by 2 bases and J by 2 bases, with 10 bases between. In germline, CDR1 is MNHEY, CDR2 SMNVEV (reference sequence). The CDR3 length is 14 residues. CDR3 DNA sequence: TGTGCCAGCAGTTTAGCAGCCTCTCCCTACGAGCAGTACTTC. This gives the protein CASSLAASPYEQYF.

This clone has a count of ten or more. V and J are TRBV30 and TRBJ2-1; D not resolved. The CDR3 runs to 12 residues. With 5 bases removed from V and 11 bases from J, the gap between germline ends came to 16 bases. CDR1 and CDR2 from the germline V gene are GTSNPN and SVGIG (reference sequence). The CDR3 reads CAWADGPSKQFF. In DNA, the CDR3 is TGTGCCTGGGCTGATGGACCTTCTAAGCAGTTCTTC.